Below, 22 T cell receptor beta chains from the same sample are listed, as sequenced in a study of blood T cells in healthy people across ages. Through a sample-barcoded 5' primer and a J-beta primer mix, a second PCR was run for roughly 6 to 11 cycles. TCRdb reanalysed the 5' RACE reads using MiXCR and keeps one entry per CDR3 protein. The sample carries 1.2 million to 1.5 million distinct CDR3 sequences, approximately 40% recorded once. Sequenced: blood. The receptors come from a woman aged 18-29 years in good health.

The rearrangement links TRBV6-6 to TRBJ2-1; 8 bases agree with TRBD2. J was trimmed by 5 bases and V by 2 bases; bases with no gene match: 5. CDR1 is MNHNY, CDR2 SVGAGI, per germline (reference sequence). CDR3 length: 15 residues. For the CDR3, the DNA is TGTGCCAGCAGTTACGTCTCGGGAGGGAACAATGAGCAGTTCTTC. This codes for CASSYVSGGNNEQFF.

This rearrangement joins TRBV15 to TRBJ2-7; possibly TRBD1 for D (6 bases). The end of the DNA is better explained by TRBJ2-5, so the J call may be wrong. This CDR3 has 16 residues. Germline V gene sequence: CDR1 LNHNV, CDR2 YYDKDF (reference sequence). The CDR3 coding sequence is TGTGCCACCAGCAGAGAGGGGACACCAAGACAAGAGACCCAGTACTTC. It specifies CATSREGTPRQETQYF.

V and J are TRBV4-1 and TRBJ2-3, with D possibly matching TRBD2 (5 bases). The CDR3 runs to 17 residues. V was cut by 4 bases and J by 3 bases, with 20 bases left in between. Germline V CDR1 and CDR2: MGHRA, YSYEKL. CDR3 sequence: CASSRSGRAKWTDTQYF. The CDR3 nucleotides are TGCGCCAGCAGCCGATCCGGGCGGGCCAAGTGGACAGATACGCAGTATTTT.

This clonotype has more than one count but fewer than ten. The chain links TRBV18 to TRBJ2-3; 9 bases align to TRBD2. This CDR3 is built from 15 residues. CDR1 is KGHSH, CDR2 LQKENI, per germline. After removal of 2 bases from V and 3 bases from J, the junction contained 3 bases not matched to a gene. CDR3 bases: TGTGCCAGCTCACCATCCGGACTAGCGACAGATACGCAGTATTTT. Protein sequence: CASSPSGLATDTQYF. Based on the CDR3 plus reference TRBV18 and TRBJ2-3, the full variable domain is NAGVMQNPRHLVRRRGQEARLRCSPMKGHSHVYWYRQLPEEGLKFMVYLQKENIIDESGMPKERFSAEFPKEGPSILRIQQVVRGDSAAYFCASSPSGLATDTQYFGPGTRLTVL.

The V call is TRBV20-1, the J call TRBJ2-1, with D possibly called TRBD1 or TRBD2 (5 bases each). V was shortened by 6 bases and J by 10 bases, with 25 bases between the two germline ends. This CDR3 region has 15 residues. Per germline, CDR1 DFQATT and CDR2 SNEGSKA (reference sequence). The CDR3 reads CSATQGAGPLREQFF. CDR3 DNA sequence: TGCAGTGCCACCCAAGGGGCGGGTCCTCTTAGGGAGCAGTTCTTC.

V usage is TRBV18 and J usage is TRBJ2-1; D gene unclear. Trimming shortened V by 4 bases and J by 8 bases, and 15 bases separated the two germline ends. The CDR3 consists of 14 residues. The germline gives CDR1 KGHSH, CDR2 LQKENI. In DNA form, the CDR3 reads TGTGCCAGCTCACAAGATAGCTGGGTGGATGAGCAGTTCTTC. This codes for CASSQDSWVDEQFF.

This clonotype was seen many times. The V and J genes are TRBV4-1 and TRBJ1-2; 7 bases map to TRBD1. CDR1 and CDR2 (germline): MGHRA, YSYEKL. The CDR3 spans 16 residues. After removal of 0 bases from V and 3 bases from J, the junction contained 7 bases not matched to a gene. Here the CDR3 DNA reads TGCGCCAGCAGCCAAGAAGAGGGGGCCCAACACTATGGCTACACCTTC. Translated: CASSQEEGAQHYGYTF.

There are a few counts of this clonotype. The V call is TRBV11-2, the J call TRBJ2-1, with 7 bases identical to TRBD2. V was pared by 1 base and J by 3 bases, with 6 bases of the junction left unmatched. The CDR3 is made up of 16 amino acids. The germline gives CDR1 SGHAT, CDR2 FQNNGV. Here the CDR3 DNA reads TGTGCCAGCAGCTTAGGGGCGGGAGCGGGCTACAATGAGCAGTTCTTC. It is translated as CASSLGAGAGYNEQFF.

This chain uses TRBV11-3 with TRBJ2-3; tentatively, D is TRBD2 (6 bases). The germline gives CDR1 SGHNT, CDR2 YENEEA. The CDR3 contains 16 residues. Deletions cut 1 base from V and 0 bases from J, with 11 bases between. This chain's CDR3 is CASSLGASESTDTQYF. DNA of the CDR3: TGTGCCAGCAGCTTAGGGGCTAGCGAGAGCACAGATACGCAGTATTTT.

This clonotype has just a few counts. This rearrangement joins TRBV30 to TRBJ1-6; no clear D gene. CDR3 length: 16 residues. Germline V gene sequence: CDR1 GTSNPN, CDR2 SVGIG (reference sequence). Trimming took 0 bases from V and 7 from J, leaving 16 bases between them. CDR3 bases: TGTGCCTGGAGTGTTTGGGCGAGGACGGCCAATTCACCCCTCCACTTT. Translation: CAWSVWARTANSPLHF.

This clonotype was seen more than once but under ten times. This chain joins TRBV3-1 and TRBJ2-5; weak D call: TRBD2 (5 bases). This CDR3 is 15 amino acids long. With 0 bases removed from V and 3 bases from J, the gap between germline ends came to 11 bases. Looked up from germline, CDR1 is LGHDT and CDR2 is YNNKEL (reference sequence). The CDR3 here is CASSQEGLAKETQYF. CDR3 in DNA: TGTGCCAGCAGCCAAGAAGGCCTAGCTAAAGAGACCCAGTACTTC.

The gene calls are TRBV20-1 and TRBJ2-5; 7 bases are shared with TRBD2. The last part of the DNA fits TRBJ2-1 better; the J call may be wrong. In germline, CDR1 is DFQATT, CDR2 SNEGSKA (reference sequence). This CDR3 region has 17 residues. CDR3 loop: CSARDRWGGAIQETQFF. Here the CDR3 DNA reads TGCAGTGCTAGAGATCGTTGGGGGGGAGCTATACAAGAGACCCAGTTCTTC.

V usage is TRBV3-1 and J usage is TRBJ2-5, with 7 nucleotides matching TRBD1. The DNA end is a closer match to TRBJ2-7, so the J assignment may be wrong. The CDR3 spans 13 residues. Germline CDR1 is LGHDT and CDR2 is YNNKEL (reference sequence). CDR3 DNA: TGTGCCAGCAGCCAACCAGGGGGAATCGAGCAGTACTTC. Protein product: CASSQPGGIEQYF.

CDR3 DNA sequence: TGCAGTGCTAGACACAGGGGAGACGACGAGCAGTACTTC. Protein product: CSARHRGDDEQYF. V and J are TRBV20-1 and TRBJ2-7; 7 bases align to TRBD1. J lost 5 bases, V lost 2 bases, and 6 bases had no gene match. Germline V gene lookup returns CDR1 DFQATT and CDR2 SNEGSKA (reference sequence). The CDR3 runs 13 residues.

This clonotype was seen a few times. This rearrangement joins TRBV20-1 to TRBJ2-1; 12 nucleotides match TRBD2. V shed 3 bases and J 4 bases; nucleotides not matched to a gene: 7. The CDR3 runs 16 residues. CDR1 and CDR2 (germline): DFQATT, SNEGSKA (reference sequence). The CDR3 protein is CSARLAGGPGYNEQFF. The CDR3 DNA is TGCAGTGCTAGGCTAGCGGGAGGGCCGGGTTACAATGAGCAGTTCTTC.

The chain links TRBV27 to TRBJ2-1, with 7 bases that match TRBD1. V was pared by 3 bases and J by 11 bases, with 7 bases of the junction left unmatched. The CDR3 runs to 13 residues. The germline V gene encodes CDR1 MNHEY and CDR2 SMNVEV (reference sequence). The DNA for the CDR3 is TGTGCCAGCAGTTTCCTACAGGGGCCCAAGCAGTTCTTC. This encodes CASSFLQGPKQFF.

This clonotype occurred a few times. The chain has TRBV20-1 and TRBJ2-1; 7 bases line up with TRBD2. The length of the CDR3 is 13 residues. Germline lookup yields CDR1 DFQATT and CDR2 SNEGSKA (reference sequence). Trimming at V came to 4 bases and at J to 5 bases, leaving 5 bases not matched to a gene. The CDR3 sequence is CSANLAGDNEQFF. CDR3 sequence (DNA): TGCAGTGCTAATCTGGCGGGGGACAATGAGCAGTTCTTC.

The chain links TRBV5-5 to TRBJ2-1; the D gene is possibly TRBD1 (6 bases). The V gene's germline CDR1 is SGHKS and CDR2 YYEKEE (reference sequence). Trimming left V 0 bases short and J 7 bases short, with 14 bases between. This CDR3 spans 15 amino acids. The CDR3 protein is CASSLDPGQGNEQFF. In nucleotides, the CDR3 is TGTGCCAGCAGCTTGGATCCGGGCCAGGGGAATGAGCAGTTCTTC. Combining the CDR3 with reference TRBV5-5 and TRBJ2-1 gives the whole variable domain DAGVTQSPTHLIKTRGQQVTLRCSPISGHKSVSWYQQVLGQGPQFIFQYYEKEERGRGNFPDRFSARQFPNYSSELNVNALLLGDSALYLCASSLDPGQGNEQFFGPGTRLTVL.

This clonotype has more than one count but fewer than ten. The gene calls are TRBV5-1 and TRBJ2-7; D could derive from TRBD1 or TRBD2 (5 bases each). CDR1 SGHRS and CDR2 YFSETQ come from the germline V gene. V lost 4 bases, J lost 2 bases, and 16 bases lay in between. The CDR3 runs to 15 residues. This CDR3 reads CASSGTTALAYEQYF. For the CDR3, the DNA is TGCGCCAGCAGCGGGACGACGGCTCTCGCCTACGAGCAGTACTTC.

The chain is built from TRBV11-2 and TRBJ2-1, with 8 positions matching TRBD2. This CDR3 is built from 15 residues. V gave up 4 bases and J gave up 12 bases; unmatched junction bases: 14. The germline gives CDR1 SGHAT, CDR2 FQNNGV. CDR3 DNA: TGTGCCAGCAGCTCAGAAGGTAGCGGGATTGGTTCGCAGTTCTTC. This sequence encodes CASSSEGSGIGSQFF.

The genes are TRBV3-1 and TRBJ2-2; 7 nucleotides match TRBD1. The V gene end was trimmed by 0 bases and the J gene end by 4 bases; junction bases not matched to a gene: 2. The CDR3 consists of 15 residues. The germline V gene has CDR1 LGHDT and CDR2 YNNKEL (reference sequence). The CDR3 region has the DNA TGTGCCAGCAGCCAAGAGACAGGGAGCACCGGGGAGCTGTTTTTT. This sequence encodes CASSQETGSTGELFF.

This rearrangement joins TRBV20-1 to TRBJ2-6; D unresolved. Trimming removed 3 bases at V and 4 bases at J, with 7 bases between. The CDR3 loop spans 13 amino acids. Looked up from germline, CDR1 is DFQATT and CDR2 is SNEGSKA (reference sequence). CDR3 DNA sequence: TGCAGTGCTAGGGCCCTGGGGGCCAACGTCCTGACTTTC. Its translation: CSARALGANVLTF.